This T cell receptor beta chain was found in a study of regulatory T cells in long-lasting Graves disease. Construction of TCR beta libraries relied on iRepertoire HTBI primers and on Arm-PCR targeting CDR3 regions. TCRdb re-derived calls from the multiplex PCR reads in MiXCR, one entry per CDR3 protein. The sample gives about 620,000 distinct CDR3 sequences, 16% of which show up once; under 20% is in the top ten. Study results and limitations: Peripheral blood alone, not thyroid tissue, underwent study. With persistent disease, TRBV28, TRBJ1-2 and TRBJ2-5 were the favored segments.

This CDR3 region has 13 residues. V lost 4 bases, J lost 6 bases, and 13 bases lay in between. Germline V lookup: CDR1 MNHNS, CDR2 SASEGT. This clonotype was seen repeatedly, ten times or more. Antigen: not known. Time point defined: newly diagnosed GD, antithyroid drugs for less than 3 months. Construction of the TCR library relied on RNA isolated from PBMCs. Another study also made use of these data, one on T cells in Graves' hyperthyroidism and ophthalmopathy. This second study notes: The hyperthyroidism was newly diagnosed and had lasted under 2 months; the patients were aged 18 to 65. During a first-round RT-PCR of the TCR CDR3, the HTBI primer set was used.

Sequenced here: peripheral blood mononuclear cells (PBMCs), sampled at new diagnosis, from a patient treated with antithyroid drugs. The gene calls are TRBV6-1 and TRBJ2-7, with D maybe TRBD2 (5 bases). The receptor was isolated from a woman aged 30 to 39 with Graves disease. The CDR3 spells CASSVGTSGEQYF. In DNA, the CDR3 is TGTGCCAGCAGTGTCGGAACTAGTGGCGAGCAGTACTTC.